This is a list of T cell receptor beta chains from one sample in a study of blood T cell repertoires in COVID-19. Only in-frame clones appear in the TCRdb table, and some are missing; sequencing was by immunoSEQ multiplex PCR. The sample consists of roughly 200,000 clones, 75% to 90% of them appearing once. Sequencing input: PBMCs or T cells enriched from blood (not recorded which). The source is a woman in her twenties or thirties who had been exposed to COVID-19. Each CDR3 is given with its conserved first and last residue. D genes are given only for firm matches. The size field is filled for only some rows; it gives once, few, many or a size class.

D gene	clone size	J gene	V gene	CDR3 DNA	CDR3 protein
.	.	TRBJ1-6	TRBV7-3	TGTGCCAGCAGCGCCTCCTCAAGGGGGAATAATTCACCCCTCCACTTT	CASSASSRGNNSPLHF
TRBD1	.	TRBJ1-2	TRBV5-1	TGCGCCAGCAGCGAGACATTTCCAGGGGGCGCAAGGTATGGCTACACCTTC	CASSETFPGGARYGYTF
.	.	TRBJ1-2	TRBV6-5	TGTGCCAGCAGTCAACAGGGATTCTATGGCTACACCTTC	CASSQQGFYGYTF
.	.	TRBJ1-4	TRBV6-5	TGTGCCAGCAGAGGGGCGCTAAATGAAAAACTGTTTTTT	CASRGALNEKLFF
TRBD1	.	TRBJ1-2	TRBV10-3	TGTGCCATCAGTGAGTCGGGGCCCCGACAGGGGACAAGAGGCTACACCTTC	CAISESGPRQGTRGYTF
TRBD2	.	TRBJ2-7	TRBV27	TGTGCCAGCAGTTTATCGATGCGGGGGGGCCGGTACGAGCAGTACTTC	CASSLSMRGGRYEQYF
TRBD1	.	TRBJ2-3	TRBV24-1	TGTGCCACCAATGAGGGGGCGATGGGCACAGATACGCAGTATTTT	CATNEGAMGTDTQYF
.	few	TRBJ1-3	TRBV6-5	TGTGCCAGCAGTTACAGCGGCAGGGGTGGAAACACCATATATTTT	CASSYSGRGGNTIYF
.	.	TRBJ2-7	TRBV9	TGTGCCAGCCCCGTAGGGGGGGAGGAGGCCCCCTCCTACGAGCAGTACTTC	CASPVGGEEAPSYEQYF
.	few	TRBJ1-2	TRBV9	TGTGCCAGCAGCGTAGACGACAGGTTTGATGGCTACACCTTC	CASSVDDRFDGYTF
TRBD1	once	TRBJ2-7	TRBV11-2	TGTGCCAGCAGCCAGGACAGGGCGGGCTACGAGCAGTACTTC	CASSQDRAGYEQYF
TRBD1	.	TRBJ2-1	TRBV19	TGTGCCAGTAGTCACGACAGGGCCGAGTACAATGAGCAGTTCTTC	CASSHDRAEYNEQFF
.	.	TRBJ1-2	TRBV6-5	TGTGCCAGCAGTCCGACTCAGAACTATGGCTACACCTTC	CASSPTQNYGYTF
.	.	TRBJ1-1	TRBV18	TGTGCCAGCTCGGCTGCCGTAAACACTGAAGCTTTCTTT	CASSAAVNTEAFF
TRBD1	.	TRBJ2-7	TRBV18	TGTGCCAGCTCACCCGGGACAGGGGCTCTATCGGACGAGCAGTACTTC	CASSPGTGALSDEQYF
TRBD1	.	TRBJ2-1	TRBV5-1	TGCGCCAGCAGGGCGAGGACAGGGGGGACTCTAGACAATGAGCAGTTCTTC	CASRARTGGTLDNEQFF
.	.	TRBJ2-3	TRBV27	TGTGCCAGCAGTTTCGAGGGGGGGAGCTGGAGTCCTGGCACAGATACGCAGTATTTT	CASSFEGGSWSPGTDTQYF
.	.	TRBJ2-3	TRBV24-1	TGTGCCACCAGTGATGCAGGGGGGTTCACAGATACGCAGTATTTT	CATSDAGGFTDTQYF
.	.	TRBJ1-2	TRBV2	TGTGCCACCTGGGAGGGGCTTAACTATGGCTACACCTTC	CATWEGLNYGYTF
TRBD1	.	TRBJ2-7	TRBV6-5	TGTGCCAGCAGCGTCGGACAGGGGGTCGGCTACGAGCAGTACTTC	CASSVGQGVGYEQYF
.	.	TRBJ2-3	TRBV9	TGTGCCAGCAGCGTAGATGGGGGGGCCAACACAGATACGCAGTATTTT	CASSVDGGANTDTQYF
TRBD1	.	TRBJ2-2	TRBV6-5	TGTGCCAGCAGGAGGACAGGGCATGGCACCGGGGAGCTGTTTTTT	CASRRTGHGTGELFF
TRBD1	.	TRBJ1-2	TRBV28	TGTGCCAGTCACACAGGGGCCCGTGGCTACACCTTC	CASHTGARGYTF
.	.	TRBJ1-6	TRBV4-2	TGTGCCAGCAGCCGATCTCGGAATTCACCCCTCCACTTT	CASSRSRNSPLHF
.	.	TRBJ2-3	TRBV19	TGTGCCAGTAGTCAGGGAAGCAGCACAGATACGCAGTATTTT	CASSQGSSTDTQYF
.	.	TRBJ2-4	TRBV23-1	TGCGCCAGCAGTCAAACTAAATACAAAAACATTCAGTACTTC	CASSQTKYKNIQYF